The 25 T cell receptor beta chains below come from one sample, sequenced in a study of T cells in Graves' hyperthyroidism and ophthalmopathy. What was amplified from RNA transcripts were TCR beta CDR3 regions. HTBI primers were employed in a first-round RT-PCR of the TCR CDR3. TCRdb redid the calling of the multiplex PCR reads with MiXCR, one entry per CDR3 protein. The sample records some 500,000 distinct CDR3 sequences, 15% to 20% being singletons. Material: blood. These receptors originate from a woman aged 25 to 39 with Graves' ophthalmopathy.

This clonotype was recorded a few times. V usage is TRBV5-4 and J usage is TRBJ2-2; possibly TRBD1 or TRBD2 for D (5 bases each). Germline-derived CDR1 and CDR2 are SGHNT and YYREEE (reference sequence). CDR3 length equals 16 residues. Trimming shortened V by 2 bases and J by 3 bases, and 14 bases separated the two germline ends. This CDR3 is CASSFGRGRDTGELFF. The CDR3 region has the DNA TGTGCCAGCAGCTTTGGACGGGGACGAGACACCGGGGAGCTGTTTTTT.

The rearrangement joins TRBV14 to TRBJ2-5; D perhaps matches TRBD2 (5 bases). Germline V CDR1 and CDR2: SGHDN, FVKESK. The CDR3 is 15 amino acids. The V end was cut by 0 bases, the J end by 5 bases, with 13 bases between. The CDR3 loop reads CASSQEKWQRETQYF. CDR3 nucleotide sequence: TGTGCCAGCAGCCAAGAGAAATGGCAGCGGGAGACCCAGTACTTC.

V gene TRBV4-3 combines with J gene TRBJ2-5, with 9 bases fitting TRBD1. After removal of 4 bases from V and 5 bases from J, the junction contained 11 bases not matched to a gene. The CDR3 is 16 amino acids. In germline, CDR1 is LGHNA, CDR2 YSLEER. The CDR3 DNA reads as TGCGCCAGCAGCCTCCCCGGGACAGGGTTCGAGGAGACCCAGTACTTC. Its translation is CASSLPGTGFEETQYF.

This clonotype was found many times. The chain employs TRBV10-3 and TRBJ1-1; D is ambiguous. Germline V CDR1 and CDR2: ENHRY, SYGVKD. Trimming left V 0 bases short and J 2 bases short, with 13 bases between. The CDR3 runs to 16 residues. The CDR3 loop reads CAISESPGRGNTEAFF. The CDR3 bases are TGTGCCATCAGTGAGTCGCCCGGGCGCGGAAACACTGAAGCTTTCTTT.

This sequence joins TRBV5-5 and TRBJ1-5; 10 nucleotides match TRBD1. V was clipped by 0 bases and J by 7 bases; unmatched bases: 16. The CDR3 length is 19 residues. Germline values: CDR1 SGHKS, CDR2 YYEKEE (reference sequence). The DNA of the CDR3 is TGTGCCAGCAGCTTGGGGGGCAGAACTCCGGGACAGGGGATACAGCCCCAGCATTTT. It codes for CASSLGGRTPGQGIQPQHF.

The chain is built from TRBV28 and TRBJ2-5; 9 bases are shared with TRBD2. The CDR3 is made up of 11 amino acids. Looked up from germline, CDR1 is MDHEN and CDR2 is SYDVKM. With 3 bases clipped from V and 12 bases from J, the junction kept 2 bases outside the gene matches. CDR3 coding DNA: TGTGCCAGCAGTTTTCTAGCGGGAAAGTACTTC. Its translation: CASSFLAGKYF.

The genes are TRBV4-3 and TRBJ2-2; 13 nucleotides agree with TRBD2. Germline lookup yields CDR1 LGHNA and CDR2 YSLEER. With V trimmed by 0 bases and J by 7 bases, 8 bases remained unmatched. The CDR3 covers 18 residues. This CDR3 reads CASSQEIRLAGGVGELFF. For the CDR3, the DNA is TGCGCCAGCAGCCAAGAAATACGACTAGCGGGAGGTGTCGGGGAGCTGTTTTTT.

Only a few counts were recorded for this clonotype. The gene calls are TRBV28 and TRBJ2-2, with 7 bases identical to TRBD1. From germline, CDR1 is MDHEN and CDR2 SYDVKM. The CDR3 extends over 15 amino acids. The V segment lost 4 bases and the J segment 4 bases; nucleotides outside the gene matches: 6. CDR3: CASSSTGRFTGELFF. CDR3 coding DNA: TGTGCCAGCAGTTCGACAGGGCGGTTCACCGGGGAGCTGTTTTTT.

V usage is TRBV5-1 and J usage is TRBJ2-7; no definite D call. The CDR3 runs 13 residues. The V and J ends lost 1 base and 5 bases respectively, with 10 bases between them. Germline lookup yields CDR1 SGHRS and CDR2 YFSETQ. CDR3: CASSLRLGNEQYF. The DNA of the CDR3 is TGCGCCAGCAGCTTGAGGTTAGGGAACGAGCAGTACTTC.

With respect to this clonotype: A read error may explain this, as a much larger clone is one base away. V and J are TRBV30 and TRBJ2-1; D gene ambiguous. The J call may be mistaken, given a closer DNA end match to TRBJ2-7. The CDR3 totals 13 residues. The germline V gene has CDR1 GTSNPN and CDR2 SVGIG (reference sequence). The CDR3 DNA reads as TGTGCCTGGGGGGTCAGCTCCTACAATGAGCAGTACTTC. Protein sequence: CAWGVSSYNEQYF.

Worth noting for this clonotype: One base away lies a much larger clone, so this may be a sequencing read error. The J gene is TRBJ2-7, the V gene TRBV28; D unclear. CDR3 size: 14 residues. V was trimmed by 2 bases and J by 4 bases, leaving 12 bases between them. Germline V gene data show CDR1 as MDHEN and CDR2 as SYDVKM. This CDR3 is CASSLGVPVYEQYF. The CDR3 bases are TGTGCCAGCAGTTTAGGGGTGCCGGTTTACGAGCAGTACTTC.

This clonotype was seen repeatedly, ten times or more. V and J are TRBV28 and TRBJ2-7, with D possibly being TRBD1 or TRBD2 (5 bases each). Per the germline V gene, CDR1 is MDHEN and CDR2 is SYDVKM. The CDR3 has 12 residues. V lost 6 bases, J lost 3 bases, and 9 bases lay in between. The CDR3, as DNA: TGTGCCAGCAGGGGACCGCACTACGAGCAGTACTTC. This encodes CASRGPHYEQYF. The entire variable domain, with the rest obtained from reference TRBV28 and TRBJ2-7, is as follows: DVKVTQSSRYLVKRTGEKVFLECVQDMDHENMFWYRQDPGLGLRLIYFSYDVKMKEKGDIPEGYSVSREKKERFSLILESASTNQTSMYLCASRGPHYEQYFGPGTRLTVT.

This clonotype was counted at least ten times. The V and J genes are TRBV7-8 and TRBJ2-1; a possible D gene is TRBD1 (8 bases). V dropped 1 base and J dropped 4 bases, with 11 bases sitting between them. Germline V lookup: CDR1 SGHVS, CDR2 FQNEAQ. This CDR3 is 15 amino acids long. The DNA for the CDR3 is TGTGCCAGCAGCTTAGACAGGGGGGGGTACAATGAGCAGTTCTTC. Amino acids: CASSLDRGGYNEQFF.

This chain connects TRBV15 to TRBJ2-7, with 9 positions matching TRBD1. Germline V lookup: CDR1 LNHNV, CDR2 YYDKDF (reference sequence). The CDR3 runs to 16 residues. The V and J ends lost 5 bases and 6 bases, in that order; junction bases with no gene match: 14. For the CDR3, the DNA is TGTGCCACCAGCCTGAGTATTCGGGACAGGGACCTCGAGCAGTACTTC. Its translation is CATSLSIRDRDLEQYF.

This clonotype has only a few counts. J is TRBJ2-3 and V is TRBV7-6; no clear D. Germline V gene lookup returns CDR1 SGHVS and CDR2 FNYEAQ. CDR3 length: 15 residues. V lost 1 base to trimming and J lost 3 bases, with 11 bases between them. CDR3 protein: CASSLGYGLTDTQYF. In DNA form, the CDR3 reads TGTGCCAGCAGCTTAGGGTACGGCTTAACAGATACGCAGTATTTT.

Many counts were recorded for this clonotype. J is TRBJ2-2 and V is TRBV12-3 or TRBV12-4, with D maybe TRBD1 (6 bases). V lost 6 bases and J lost 1, with 9 bases in between. This CDR3 is built from 14 residues. The CDR3 DNA reads as TGTGCCAGCAGCCGGGACAAGAACACCGGGGAGCTGTTTTTT. It codes for CASSRDKNTGELFF.

This clonotype was seen many times. In DNA form, the CDR3 reads TGTGCCAGCAGCCTTCACAGGGGAGGGAACGAGCAGTACTTC. It codes for CASSLHRGGNEQYF. This chain uses TRBV28 with TRBJ2-7; TRBD1 or TRBD2 may be the D gene (7 bases each). Trimming shortened V by 6 bases and J by 5 bases, and 17 bases separated the two germline ends. Germline CDR1 is MDHEN and CDR2 is SYDVKM. The CDR3 consists of 14 residues.

The sample holds many counts of this clonotype. The rearrangement uses TRBV6-1 and TRBJ1-5, with 10 positions matching TRBD1. Germline lookup yields CDR1 MNHNS and CDR2 SASEGT. The length of the CDR3 is 18 residues. V shed 7 bases, J shed 0 bases, and the junction held 12 bases outside the gene matches. The CDR3 region is CASKTQTGGGYSNQPQHF. CDR3 DNA: TGTGCCAGCAAGACTCAGACAGGGGGCGGCTATAGCAATCAGCCCCAGCATTTT.

This clonotype was found many times. The rearrangement joins TRBV7-9 to TRBJ1-1, with unresolved D. V was trimmed by 2 bases and J by 4 bases, leaving 8 bases between them. The CDR3 contains 13 residues. The V gene's germline CDR1 is SEHNR and CDR2 FQNEAQ (reference sequence). The CDR3 reads CASSLLGGTEAFF. The CDR3 bases are TGTGCCAGCAGCTTATTAGGCGGCACTGAAGCTTTCTTT.

This clonotype has only a few counts. The chain has TRBV7-2 and TRBJ2-2, with 9 bases matching TRBD2. The CDR3 is 16 amino acids. The J segment lost 4 bases and the V segment lost 5 bases, leaving 8 bases of the junction unmatched. Per the germline V gene, CDR1 is SGHTA and CDR2 is FQGNSA. Here the CDR3 DNA reads TGTGCCAGCAGCCCCCGAGGGACTAGCCTCACCGGGGAGCTGTTTTTT. This sequence encodes CASSPRGTSLTGELFF.

This chain joins TRBV7-2 and TRBJ1-3; D gene unclear. From germline, CDR1 is SGHTA and CDR2 FQGNSA. This CDR3 region has 12 residues. V was pared by 6 bases and J by 1 base, with 4 bases between. CDR3 amino acids: CASSRSGNTIYF. The CDR3 DNA reads TGTGCCAGCAGTCGGTCTGGAAACACCATATATTTT.

This clonotype was observed many times. The chain employs TRBV3-1 and TRBJ2-2; TRBD1 agrees at 7 bases. Germline V CDR1 and CDR2: LGHDT, YNNKEL (reference sequence). V lost 3 bases, J lost 3 bases, and 10 bases stayed unmatched. This CDR3 comprises 17 residues. For the CDR3, the DNA is TGTGCCAGCAGCCAGGGCCCGGGACAGCCATACACCGGGGAGCTGTTTTTT. Residues: CASSQGPGQPYTGELFF. Together with reference TRBV3-1 and TRBJ2-2, the CDR3 gives the full variable domain: DTAVSQTPKYLVTQMGNDKSIKCEQNLGHDTMYWYKQDSKKFLKIMFSYNNKELIINETVPNRFSPKSPDKAHLNLHINSLELGDSAVYFCASSQGPGQPYTGELFFGEGSRLTVL.

This clonotype was detected once. The chain employs TRBV9 and TRBJ1-2; D unresolved. V was cut by 4 bases and J by 8 bases, with 21 bases left in between. The CDR3 spans 15 residues. Germline V gene sequence: CDR1 SGDLS, CDR2 YYNGEE. The CDR3 here is CASSPRHVRESGYTF. Here the CDR3 DNA reads TGTGCCAGCAGCCCCAGACATGTTCGTGAGAGCGGCTACACCTTC.

This chain joins TRBV20-1 and TRBJ1-2, with D uncertain. The germline CDR1 and CDR2 sequences are DFQATT and SNEGSKA (reference sequence). Trimming removed 0 bases at V and 6 bases at J, with 5 bases between. The CDR3 is 11 residues long. The DNA of the CDR3 is TGCAGTGCTAGAGATGGGAATGGCTACACCTTC. The encoded protein is CSARDGNGYTF.

This clonotype showed up just a few times. The V and J genes are TRBV5-8 and TRBJ2-3, with 14 bases fitting TRBD2. Germline V gene lookup returns CDR1 SGHTS and CDR2 YDEGEE. This CDR3 region has 18 residues. The V gene end was trimmed by 0 bases and the J gene end by 5 bases; junction bases not matched to a gene: 8. CDR3 amino acids: CASSLEGLAGGSEDTQYF. The CDR3 nucleotides read TGTGCCAGCAGCTTGGAAGGACTAGCGGGAGGAAGTGAAGATACGCAGTATTTT.